This entry describes one T cell receptor (beta chain). Its antigen has not been determined. No much larger clone exists at a distance of one base, and base qualities are not known. The data derive from a study of OX40 agonist ivuxolimab in advanced cancers. About the study as a whole: Ivuxolimab was a fully human IgG2 agonistic monoclonal antibody targeting the costimulatory receptor OX40 (CD134). Intravenous ivuxolimab was administered to patients every 2 weeks at six dose levels: 0.01, 0.1, 0.3, 1.5, 3 and 10 mg/kg. Of the approximately 54 dose-escalation patients, hepatocellular carcinoma was present in around 20, melanoma in approximately 15, renal cell carcinoma in 9 and head and neck cancer in 9. In the dose-escalation cohort, 82.7% of patients were male, and the mean age was 60 years with a range of about 20 to 79. Prior anti-PD-1, anti-PD-L1 or anti-CTLA-4 therapy was permitted, and checkpoint inhibitors had been received by about two fifths of dose-escalation patients. Partial responses occurred in three dose-escalation patients: two with cutaneous melanoma and one with hepatocellular carcinoma. Peripheral TCRbeta sequencing was intended to test whether TCR sequence diversity was altered and clonal T-cell expansion was caused by ivuxolimab. The paper covers the monotherapy dose-escalation part of the phase I ivuxolimab trial, which included N of about 50 patients. Results and caveats for the whole study, not just this receptor: Partial responders in the 0.1-3.0 mg/kg groups had among the lowest normalized peripheral clonal expansion, especially among CD8+ T cells. The antigen specificity of the clonally expanded peripheral T cells was not determined. After ivuxolimab, expanded clones were on average more numerous among CD8+ T cells than among CD4+ T cells. Low levels of normalized T-cell clonal expansion were also seen in some nonresponding patients. At doses of 0.1 to 3.0 mg/kg, clonal expansion of both CD4+ and CD8+ T cells in blood was seen between baseline and week 6.

In the germline V gene, CDR1 corresponds to SNHLY and CDR2 to FYNNEI. The CDR3 spans 14 residues, from the cysteine through the phenylalanine. CDR3 DNA is the only sequence kept; it has 42 bases, read in frame from the first base. Relative to germline, V is 1 base shorter and J is 2 bases shorter, with 9 bases between their ends. The trial excluded patients who had a history of autoimmune disease or were on systemic immunosuppression. Peripheral blood for TCR sequencing was collected from all dose cohorts at baseline, on cycle 4 day 1, and on cycle 7 day 1. The samples were taken from a phase I, first-in-human, multicenter, open-label dose-escalation trial of ivuxolimab. The trial enrolled adults with locally advanced or metastatic head and neck squamous cell, hepatocellular, melanoma or renal cell carcinoma. CD4+ and CD8+ T cells were sorted separately from peripheral blood before TCR sequencing.

Genomic DNA was isolated from the sorted cells so that the TCRbeta CDR3 region could be sequenced. The immunoSEQ Assay was used to sequence the TCRbeta CDR3 regions. The table was pulled from immuneACCESS by TCRdb, which kept in-frame rearrangements only. Such tables lose some clones; where checked, under half of the loss comes from unresolved V genes, and the rest has no known cause. The sample yields about 70,000 clones; 80% to 85% were counted once. The ten biggest clones cover 6% to 8% of the sample. This chain is built from TRBV2 and TRBJ2-7; no D gene is confidently identified. This TCR was sampled from an adult with an advanced solid tumor such as melanoma, head and neck, liver or kidney cancer. The specimen comprised CD4+ or CD8+ T cells sorted from blood, sampled in a trial of the OX40 agonist ivuxolimab. This receptor carries the CDR3 CASSEVYRTYEQYF. The nucleotide sequence reads as follows: TGTGCCAGCAGTGAAGTATACAGAACCTACGAGCAGTACTTC.